Listed here is a single T cell receptor (beta chain). Antigen specificity is unknown. Sequenced by immunoSEQ multiplex PCR; TCRdb stores in-frame clones only, minus some. The sample includes 150,000 to 200,000 clones, roughly nine tenths seen only once; the top ten take around 3%. The donors were members of the validation cohort, which comprised roughly 130 subjects and was separate from the first cohort of about 700 subjects. This entry belongs to a study of cytomegalovirus exposure and HLA in healthy donors. In the study overall: In a later analysis, the roughly 120 validation repertoires were reported to have used the same platform as the approximately 690 first-cohort repertoires.

Study outcomes and limitations: Rare sequences made up most TCRs, while some public TCRs were found in many donors.

Material: PBMCs. The sequence came from a woman under 30 in good health and CMV-seropositive.

The CDR3 sequence is CASSHPGTSGYNEQFF. As DNA, the CDR3 is TGCGCCAGCAGCCACCCCGGGACTAGCGGATACAATGAGCAGTTCTTC. V usage is TRBV5-1 and J usage is TRBJ2-1, with 11 bases aligning to TRBD2. CDR1 SGHRS and CDR2 YFSETQ come from the germline V gene. Trimming at V came to 4 bases and at J to 4 bases, leaving 7 bases not matched to a gene. The CDR3 extends over 16 amino acids.